These T cell receptor beta chains were read from a single sample in a study of STAT3 mutations in large granular lymphocyte leukemia. Libraries were prepared by immunoSEQ multiplex PCR; TCRdb keeps only in-frame clonotypes and omits some of them. The table lists 9,500 to 14,000 clones, about 85% of them singletons, with roughly 90% in the top ten. Material for sequencing was peripheral blood mononuclear cells. These receptors came from a man aged 80 or over with T-cell large granular lymphocyte leukemia. Some clones in this sample may be carry-over from other donors' samples. Both conserved end residues are part of each CDR3. D genes are given only for firm matches. Rows give clone size only sometimes, using once, few, many, or a class for an expanded clone.

TRBJ2-1	TRBV7-6	.	.	TGTGCCAGCAGCTTAGCGGATGATGAGCAGTTCTTC	CASSLADDEQFF
TRBJ1-5	TRBV7-2	.	.	TGTGCCAGCAGCTTATCGGGGACTCAGCCCCAGCATTTT	CASSLSGTQPQHF
TRBJ2-7	TRBV7-9	.	.	TGTGCCAGCAGCTACGGGACCGCGATGGGCGAGCAGTACTTC	CASSYGTAMGEQYF
TRBJ2-7	TRBV28	.	TRBD2	TGTGCCAGCCGATCGTTAGGGCGGGGGTCCTACGAGCAGTACTTC	CASRSLGRGSYEQYF
TRBJ1-3	TRBV4-1	.	TRBD1	TGCGCCAGCAGCCTCCTAGGACAGGGGGCTTCTGGAAACACCATATATTTT	CASSLLGQGASGNTIYF
TRBJ2-2	TRBV5-4	.	TRBD1	TGTGCCAGCAGCGGCGGACAGGGAAGATTGAACGGGGAGCTGTTTTTT	CASSGGQGRLNGELFF
TRBJ2-5	TRBV4-2	.	TRBD2	TGTGCCAGCAGCCAAGAGGGACTAGCGGGGTCTCAAGAGACCCAGTACTTC	CASSQEGLAGSQETQYF
TRBJ1-6	TRBV5-4	.	TRBD1	TGTGCCAGCAAGCGGGACAGGGGTGCACCCCTCCACTTT	CASKRDRGAPLHF
TRBJ2-7	TRBV9	.	.	TGTGCCAGCAGCGTAGCTGAGGGGGGCGGGTACGAGCAGTACTTC	CASSVAEGGGYEQYF
TRBJ2-5	TRBV6-5	.	.	TGTGCCAGCAGTTACTCGGACGGGGGTGGCGAGACCCAGTACTTC	CASSYSDGGGETQYF
TRBJ2-5	TRBV20-1	.	.	TGCAGTGCTAGAGCGCGAGAGACCCAGTACTTC	CSARARETQYF
TRBJ2-7	TRBV27	.	TRBD1	TGTGCCAGCAGTCGATCCTGGACAGGCCCGGGGTACGAGCAGTACTTC	CASSRSWTGPGYEQYF
TRBJ1-2	TRBV18	once	TRBD1	TGTGCCAGCTCACCACAAGGACAGGGATCCTATGGCTACACCTTC	CASSPQGQGSYGYTF
TRBJ2-5	TRBV30	.	TRBD1	TGTGCCCGGGAAGGACAGGGGAAAGAGACCCAGTACTTC	CAREGQGKETQYF
TRBJ1-2	TRBV7-8	.	.	TGTGCCAGCAGCTTAGCGGTTACAGGGTATGGCTACACCTTC	CASSLAVTGYGYTF
TRBJ1-6	TRBV5-1	.	TRBD1	TGCGCCAGCACCCGGGACAGGGATATTTCACCCCTCCACTTT	CASTRDRDISPLHF
TRBJ1-2	TRBV16	.	.	TGTGCCAGCAGCCAATCGGGGAGTCTACTCTATGGCTACACCTTC	CASSQSGSLLYGYTF
TRBJ1-5	TRBV6-1	.	TRBD1	TGTGCCAGCACCACCGGGACAGGGGATCAGCCCCAGCATTTT	CASTTGTGDQPQHF
TRBJ2-1	TRBV6-6	.	.	TGTGCCAGCAGAGGCTCCTACAATGAGCAGTTCTTC	CASRGSYNEQFF
TRBJ1-5	TRBV7-9	.	.	TGTGCCAGCAGCGAAATTTCGGGGGCCGATCAGCCCCAGCATTTT	CASSEISGADQPQHF
TRBJ1-5	TRBV4-2	.	.	TGTGCCAGCACCCGTCGGGCAGGCGGCAATCAGCCCCAGCATTTT	CASTRRAGGNQPQHF
TRBJ1-6	TRBV5-6	.	.	TGTGCCAGCAGCGCCTCACAGGGCTCCTATAATTCACCCCTCCACTTT	CASSASQGSYNSPLHF
TRBJ2-7	TRBV7-9	.	TRBD2	TGTGCCCGACGGGGGGTCCTATCCTACGAGCAGTACTTC	CARRGVLSYEQYF
TRBJ2-3	TRBV7-9	.	.	TGTGCCAGCAGCTTAGGGCCGACTCAGGGTACGCAGTATTTT	CASSLGPTQGTQYF
TRBJ1-2	TRBV9	once	.	TGTGCCAGCAGCGTAGACAGGGTCGGTAGTGGCTACACCTTC	CASSVDRVGSGYTF
TRBJ2-7	TRBV5-1	.	TRBD1	TGCGCCAGCAGCTTAGACAGGGGGCAGTTATGGTACGAGCAGTACTTC	CASSLDRGQLWYEQYF
TRBJ2-5	TRBV7-2	.	TRBD2	TGTGCCAGCAGCTTGGTAGCGGGTAAACAAGAGACCCAGTACTTC	CASSLVAGKQETQYF
TRBJ1-6	TRBV6-1	.	.	TGTGCCAGCAGTGAATTAGGGGGCTCCTATAATTCACCCCTCCACTTT	CASSELGGSYNSPLHF
TRBJ2-5	TRBV2	.	TRBD1	TGTGCCAGCGGGGGACAGGGGGCCTTCAGGGGGGAAGAGACCCAGTACTTC	CASGGQGAFRGEETQYF
TRBJ1-5	TRBV7-9	.	.	TGTGCCAGCAGCTTAGGGGAGACACGTAGCAATCAGCCCCAGCATTTT	CASSLGETRSNQPQHF
TRBJ2-5	TRBV29-1	.	.	TGCAGCGCTCCGGACTCACTTAACCAAGAGACCCAGTACTTC	CSAPDSLNQETQYF
TRBJ1-2	TRBV7-2	once	.	TGTGCCAGCAGCCCGCGCGGGGGGCAGACCTACACCTTC	CASSPRGGQTYTF
TRBJ2-7	TRBV5-8	.	.	TGTGCCAGCAGCCTAGTAGCCACCTTCGACGAGCAGTACTTC	CASSLVATFDEQYF
TRBJ2-3	TRBV7-3	.	.	TGTGCCAGCAGCTTTACAACCTCAGATACGCAGTATTTT	CASSFTTSDTQYF
TRBJ2-5	TRBV23-1	.	TRBD1	TGCGCCAGCAGTCAAGGATCGAGGGACAGGGGACCTCAAGAGACCCAGTACTTC	CASSQGSRDRGPQETQYF
TRBJ2-1	TRBV18	.	.	TGTGCCAGCTCACCACTAGGGGACTTCTACAATGAGCAGTTCTTC	CASSPLGDFYNEQFF
TRBJ2-7	TRBV6-6	.	TRBD1	TGTGCCAGCACCGGGACAGGGGGGTCCTACGAGCAGTACTTC	CASTGTGGSYEQYF
TRBJ2-7	TRBV7-9	.	TRBD2	TGTGCCAGCAGCTTAGTTGGGCTAGCGGGGGGACCCCTCTTCCCCGAGCAGTACTTC	CASSLVGLAGGPLFPEQYF